These 31 T cell receptor beta chains were all obtained from the same sample, sequenced in a study of cytomegalovirus exposure and HLA in healthy donors. The PCR employed 60 Vbeta primers together with 13 Jbeta primers. TCRdb's table, derived via immunoSEQ multiplex PCR, lists solely in-frame clones and lacks some. Listed are under 90,000 clones; roughly 14% falls within the top ten. The sequenced material came from PBMCs. The source of these receptors is a man between 50 and 59 years old in good health and CMV-seropositive.

The chain links TRBV30 to TRBJ2-4; tentative D call: TRBD2 (6 bases). This CDR3 region has 14 residues. The germline V gene encodes CDR1 GTSNPN and CDR2 SVGIG (reference sequence). Trimming shortened V by 0 bases and J by 8 bases, and 14 bases separated the two germline ends. The CDR3 DNA follows: TGTGCCTGGAGTGTAACCGGGAGCAGGTACATTCAGTACTTC. It specifies CAWSVTGSRYIQYF.

This chain joins TRBV7-8 and TRBJ2-1, with D hard to call. Germline CDR1 is SGHVS and CDR2 is FQNEAQ. The V gene lost 2 bases and the J gene lost 9 bases, with 14 bases spanning the gap. The length of the CDR3 is 14 residues. DNA of the CDR3: TGTGCCAGCAGCTTAAGCCGGTGGTTTGGTGAGCAGTTCTTC. As protein: CASSLSRWFGEQFF. The full variable domain, in which reference TRBV7-8 and TRBJ2-1 provide the parts outside the CDR3, is GAGVSQSPRYKVAKRGQDVALRCDPISGHVSLFWYQQALGQGPEFLTYFQNEAQLDKSGLPSDRFFAERPEGSVSTLKIQRTQQEDSAVYLCASSLSRWFGEQFFGPGTRLTVL.

The CDR3 is CASSEGLGGTGELFF. The CDR3 DNA is TGTGCCAGCAGCGAGGGACTGGGAGGAACCGGGGAGCTGTTTTTT. The chain joins TRBV11-3 to TRBJ2-2; D may be TRBD2 (6 bases). V gave up 5 bases and J gave up 5 bases, with 15 bases separating them. Germline V gives CDR1 SGHNT, CDR2 YENEEA. This CDR3 region has 15 residues.

The V call is TRBV4-3, the J call TRBJ2-3; 10 bases match TRBD2. This CDR3 contains 17 residues. The V gene end was trimmed by 2 bases and the J gene end by 2 bases; junction bases not matched to a gene: 7. CDR1 and CDR2 (germline): LGHNA, YSLEER. As DNA, the CDR3 is TGCGCCAGCAGCCAAACTTGGACTAGCGGAGACACAGATACGCAGTATTTT. Its protein product is CASSQTWTSGDTDTQYF.

V is TRBV7-2 and J is TRBJ2-5; a weak D match, TRBD1 (5 bases). The length of the CDR3 is 14 residues. The V end was cut by 1 base, the J end by 3 bases, with 9 bases between. Germline V lookup: CDR1 SGHTA, CDR2 FQGNSA. DNA for the CDR3: TGTGCCAGCAGCTTAGTGCCAGGGAAAGAGACCCAGTACTTC. Translation: CASSLVPGKETQYF.

The genes are TRBV5-1 and TRBJ2-2; D might be TRBD2 (6 bases). The CDR3 is made up of 15 amino acids. Germline V lookup: CDR1 SGHRS, CDR2 YFSETQ. The germline V and J ends were trimmed by 2 bases and 4 bases, with 12 bases remaining between them. The CDR3 reads CASSLTSHGTGELFF. The CDR3 DNA is TGCGCCAGCAGCTTAACTAGCCATGGCACCGGGGAGCTGTTTTTT.

The V call is TRBV7-9, the J call TRBJ2-5; 13 positions agree with TRBD2. After removal of 9 bases from V and 1 base from J, the junction contained 14 bases not matched to a gene. This CDR3 is built from 18 residues. Per the germline V gene, CDR1 is SEHNR and CDR2 is FQNEAQ (reference sequence). The CDR3 coding sequence is TGTGCCAGTAGGGCGGGACTAGCGGGATTTGGGGTCCAAGAGACCCAGTACTTC. Amino acid sequence: CASRAGLAGFGVQETQYF.

This chain links TRBV9 with TRBJ2-5, with 10 bases identical to TRBD2. This CDR3 contains 15 residues. Germline CDR1 and CDR2: SGDLS and YYNGEE. J gave up 0 bases and V 4 bases, and 3 bases lay outside the gene matches. This chain's CDR3 is CASSPGTSDQETQYF. CDR3 sequence (DNA): TGTGCCAGCAGCCCCGGGACTAGCGACCAAGAGACCCAGTACTTC.

The CDR3 coding sequence is TGCGCCAGCATAGGCCAGGGCAGGGGCGAGCAGTACTTC. This translates into CASIGQGRGEQYF. The chain is built from TRBV10-1 and TRBJ2-5, with D perhaps matching TRBD1 (6 bases). The end of the DNA fits TRBJ2-7 better, so the J call may be wrong. Germline CDR1 WNHNN, CDR2 SYGVQD (reference sequence). The CDR3 is made up of 13 amino acids.

The chain couples TRBV18 to TRBJ2-7, with 9 positions matching TRBD2. Germline V CDR1 and CDR2: KGHSH, LQKENI. V trimming: 6 bases; J trimming: 2 bases; junction bases outside the gene matches: 14. The CDR3 is made up of 17 amino acids. CDR3 nucleotide sequence: TGTGCCAGCTCTCCTATTACGGGATCTAGCGGGACCTACGAGCAGTACTTC. As protein: CASSPITGSSGTYEQYF.

The rearrangement uses TRBV7-2 and TRBJ2-7, with D uncertain. V lost 0 bases and J 3 bases, leaving 9 bases between the germline ends. Looked up from germline, CDR1 is SGHTA and CDR2 is FQGNSA. CDR3 size: 14 residues. The CDR3 DNA is TGTGCCAGCAGCTTAGCGACTGGAGACTACGAGCAGTACTTC. Amino acids: CASSLATGDYEQYF.

The chain has TRBV6-5 and TRBJ2-7; 9 bases align to TRBD1. Germline CDR1 and CDR2: MNHEY and SVGAGI. This CDR3 is built from 16 residues. V trimming: 4 bases; J trimming: 5 bases; junction bases outside the gene matches: 12. The CDR3 sequence: CASSSTAGTGIHEQYF. The CDR3 bases are TGTGCCAGCAGTTCAACAGCCGGGACAGGGATACACGAGCAGTACTTC.

For the CDR3, the DNA is TGTGCCAGCAGTCGGAGGGGCACGGGGCTCACTGAAGCTTTCTTT. Translated: CASSRRGTGLTEAFF. This chain uses TRBV28 with TRBJ1-1, with a possible D match to TRBD1 (5 bases). Deletions cut 5 bases from V and 4 bases from J, with 17 bases between. The CDR3 consists of 15 residues. Per germline, CDR1 MDHEN and CDR2 SYDVKM.

This rearrangement joins TRBV2 to TRBJ1-4, with D possibly TRBD1 on 5 matching bases. V was cut by 5 bases and J by 8 bases, with 12 bases left in between. The CDR3 covers 13 residues. Germline V gene sequence: CDR1 SNHLY, CDR2 FYNNEI. In nucleotides, the CDR3 is TGTGCCAGCAGTACGGGACTGAGGGAAAAACTGTTTTTT. This codes for CASSTGLREKLFF.

The rearrangement joins TRBV7-2 to TRBJ1-2; D remains ambiguous. The length of the CDR3 is 12 residues. Germline V CDR1 and CDR2: SGHTA, FQGNSA. Trimming left V 7 bases short and J 0 bases short, with 6 bases between. The CDR3, as DNA: TGTGCCAGCACCGTATCTAACTATGGCTACACCTTC. It is translated as CASTVSNYGYTF.

On this clone itself: Distinct nucleotide sequences in the sample also encode this CDR3. The CDR3 DNA reads as TGTGCCAGCACCACAGGGTTGGCCTACGAGCAGTACTTC. Translated: CASTTGLAYEQYF. The genes are TRBV25-1 and TRBJ2-7, with a tentative D call TRBD1 (6 bases). The V gene's germline CDR1 is MGHDK and CDR2 SYGVNS. The CDR3 loop spans 13 amino acids. The V end lost 7 bases, the J end lost 2 bases, and 12 bases lay between the germline ends.

The chain recombines TRBV29-1 with TRBJ1-1; D gene uncertain. The CDR3 length is 14 residues. Germline V gives CDR1 SQVTM, CDR2 ANQGSEA. Trimming took 8 bases from V and 4 from J, leaving 20 bases between them. The CDR3 coding sequence is TGCAGCCACGACGGGGTGGGAGTCGGCACTGAAGCTTTCTTT. Residues: CSHDGVGVGTEAFF.

The chain is built from TRBV6-5 and TRBJ1-4, with 7 bases identical to TRBD1. The ends lost 0 bases at V and 8 bases at J; junction bases unmatched: 3. Germline V CDR1 and CDR2: MNHEY, SVGAGI. CDR3 length: 14 amino acids. This CDR3 is CASSYSAGGEKLFF. In DNA form, the CDR3 reads TGTGCCAGCAGTTACTCCGCAGGGGGGGAAAAACTGTTTTTT.

This chain uses TRBV6-5 with TRBJ1-2; unclear D gene. The germline V gene has CDR1 MNHEY and CDR2 SVGAGI. Trimming took 5 bases from V and 4 from J, leaving 14 bases between them. The CDR3 is 14 amino acids. The CDR3 protein is CASSDRRNSYGYTF. The CDR3 DNA is TGTGCCAGCAGTGACCGGAGAAATAGCTATGGCTACACCTTC.

J is TRBJ1-1 and V is TRBV18; TRBD1 might be the D (6 bases). V gave up 3 bases and J gave up 0 bases, with 11 bases separating them. The CDR3 contains 15 residues. Germline values: CDR1 KGHSH, CDR2 LQKENI. The CDR3 nucleotides are TGTGCCAGCTCACCTTGGGGGGGCTTGAACACTGAAGCTTTCTTT. As protein: CASSPWGGLNTEAFF.

The CDR3 nucleotides are TGTGCCAGCAGTGAGGGTATTCGGGGATACGAGCAGTACGTC. Translated, it gives CASSEGIRGYEQYV. The genes are TRBV2 and TRBJ2-7; tentatively, D is TRBD2 (5 bases). Germline V gene lookup returns CDR1 SNHLY and CDR2 FYNNEI. V was cut by 3 bases and J by 4 bases, with 13 bases left in between. This CDR3 region has 14 residues.

The chain joins TRBV11-3 to TRBJ1-1; no definite D call. Deletions cut 5 bases from V and 6 bases from J, with 13 bases between. This CDR3 has 13 amino acids. Germline lookup yields CDR1 SGHNT and CDR2 YENEEA. The CDR3 bases are TGTGCCAGCAGCGGCGGAGCGGCCGCTGAAGCTTTCTTT. Protein: CASSGGAAAEAFF.

The chain links TRBV7-8 to TRBJ2-7; tentative D call: TRBD2 (5 bases). There are 14 residues in the CDR3. The germline CDR1 and CDR2 sequences are SGHVS and FQNEAQ. V gave up 1 base and J gave up 3 bases, with 10 bases separating them. The CDR3 DNA reads TGTGCCAGCAGCTTAGACGGGGTCGTCTACGAGCAGTACGTC. This gives the protein CASSLDGVVYEQYV.

A remark on this clone: One junction end disagrees with the germline gene, perhaps due to a read error. V and J are TRBV6-5 and TRBJ2-6; D might be TRBD2 (7 bases). This CDR3 region has 16 residues. From germline, CDR1 is MNHEY and CDR2 SVGAGI. The CDR3 sequence is CASSYGGGPGANVLTF. CDR3 sequence (DNA): TGTGCCAGCAGTTACGGGGGGGGGCCTGGGGCCAACGTTCTGACTTTC.

The chain carries TRBV6-6 and TRBJ1-2; D remains ambiguous. The CDR3 contains 11 residues. From germline, CDR1 is MNHNY and CDR2 SVGAGI (reference sequence). With 5 bases removed from V and 3 bases from J, the gap between germline ends came to 4 bases. The chain's CDR3 is CASSLDYGYTF. The DNA for the CDR3 is TGTGCCAGCAGTCTCGACTATGGCTACACCTTC.

The chain employs TRBV6-6 and TRBJ2-7, with D perhaps TRBD1 (5 bases). This CDR3 has 14 amino acids. Germline values: CDR1 MNHNY, CDR2 SVGAGI (reference sequence). V lost 7 bases and J 4 bases, leaving 17 bases between the germline ends. The CDR3 nucleotides are TGTGCCAGCAACTGGGGCCCATCCGTTTACGAGCAGTACGTC. Its protein is CASNWGPSVYEQYV.

The chain joins TRBV6-5 to TRBJ1-1, with D unresolved. Deletions cut 4 bases from V and 5 bases from J, with 11 bases between. The CDR3 totals 13 residues. The germline CDR1 and CDR2 sequences are MNHEY and SVGAGI. CDR3 loop: CASSWTRVTEAFF. The CDR3 DNA sequence: TGTGCCAGCAGTTGGACTCGGGTTACTGAAGCTTTCTTT.

The V and J genes are TRBV18 and TRBJ1-1; possible D gene TRBD1, 6 bases. The V end lost 8 bases, the J end lost 1 base, and 11 bases lay between the germline ends. The CDR3 consists of 13 residues. The V gene's germline CDR1 is KGHSH and CDR2 LQKENI. CDR3 loop: CASRPGQNTEAFF. For the CDR3, the DNA is TGTGCCAGCCGACCGGGACAGAACACTGAAGCTTTCTTT. The whole variable domain, filled in from reference TRBV18 and TRBJ1-1, reads NAGVMQNPRHLVRRRGQEARLRCSPMKGHSHVYWYRQLPEEGLKFMVYLQKENIIDESGMPKERFSAEFPKEGPSILRIQQVVRGDSAAYFCASRPGQNTEAFFGQGTRLTVV.

The V gene is TRBV7-9, the J gene TRBJ1-3; TRBD1 matches 7 bases. The CDR3 spans 16 residues. Germline V gene lookup returns CDR1 SEHNR and CDR2 FQNEAQ (reference sequence). The trim removed 5 bases at V and 4 bases at J, leaving 11 bases unmatched. The CDR3 nucleotides read TGTGCCAGCAGCAGCCGATCAACAGGGGCCGGAAACACCATATATTTT. Its protein is CASSSRSTGAGNTIYF.

The chain uses TRBV14 and TRBJ2-1, with 14 bases identical to TRBD2. Germline-derived CDR1 and CDR2 are SGHDN and FVKESK. This CDR3 contains 16 residues. The junction had 5 bases not matched to a gene; V was cut back by 0 bases and J by 10 bases. The CDR3 DNA sequence: TGTGCCAGCAGCCAAGATCGACTAGCGGGAGGGCGCGAGCAGTTCTTC. Translating gives CASSQDRLAGGREQFF.

The chain joins TRBV5-1 to TRBJ2-5; 9 bases line up with TRBD2. Trimming removed 4 bases from V and 3 bases from J; junction bases left unmatched: 7. This CDR3 contains 15 residues. CDR1 is SGHRS and CDR2 is YFSETQ in the germline V gene. Here the CDR3 DNA reads TGCGCCAGCAGCCCCCAGACTAGCGGCAAAGAGACCCAGTACTTC. Translated: CASSPQTSGKETQYF.